This T cell receptor beta chain is from a study of blood T cell repertoires in COVID-19. The CDR3 is made up of 16 amino acids. The V gene lost 0 bases and the J gene lost 3 bases, with 15 bases spanning the gap. The germline CDR1 and CDR2 sequences are MNHEY and SVGAGI. TCRdb keeps only in-frame clones here, not all; method: immunoSEQ multiplex PCR. This sample yields about 150,000 clones, of which roughly 80% are seen a single time; around 6.2% belongs to the top ten. The receptor was isolated from a woman in her thirties or forties who had recovered from COVID-19. The J gene is TRBJ2-7, the V gene TRBV6-5; D may be TRBD1 (6 bases). The sequenced sample was PBMCs or T cells enriched from blood (not recorded which). As DNA, the CDR3 is TGTGCCAGCAGTTACTCCGGGCCCCAGGGACACTACGAGCAGTACTTC. It encodes CASSYSGPQGHYEQYF.